A single sample gave rise to the 25 T cell receptor beta chains below, sequenced in a study of tumor-infiltrating lymphocytes in glioblastoma multiforme. TCRB libraries came from RNA via three nested multiplex PCR rounds. A single record per CDR3 protein comes from TCRdb applying MiXCR to the multiplex PCR reads. The sample carries approximately 30,000 distinct CDR3 sequences, 60% to 75% recorded once. The source material was brain tumor tissue. The receptors stem from a male donor with glioblastoma.

This clonotype was counted a few times. V and J are TRBV5-1 and TRBJ2-1; TRBD2 matches at 13 bases. V shed 5 bases, J shed 2 bases, and the junction held 4 bases outside the gene matches. CDR3 size: 16 residues. CDR1 and CDR2 from the germline V gene are SGHRS and YFSETQ. The CDR3 loop is CASRSGTSGAYNEQFF. The CDR3 nucleotides are TGCGCCAGCAGGTCGGGGACTAGCGGGGCCTACAATGAGCAGTTCTTC.

This chain connects TRBV5-1 to TRBJ2-3; TRBD2 aligns across 7 bases. The CDR3 loop spans 15 amino acids. J lost 1 base, V lost 2 bases, and 4 bases had no gene match. CDR1 is SGHRS, CDR2 YFSETQ, per germline. The DNA of the CDR3 is TGCGCCAGCAGCTTCGGCGGGAGCGGCACAGATACGCAGTATTTT. Translation: CASSFGGSGTDTQYF.

As regards this clonotype: A much bigger clone sits one base away, suggesting this may be a read error. V gene TRBV4-3 combines with J gene TRBJ2-1, with TRBD2 matching over 10 bases. Germline CDR1 reads LGHNA; CDR2 reads YSLEER. CDR3 size: 19 residues. The CDR3 spells CVSSPKGASGGGSYNEQFF. The CDR3, as DNA: TGCGTCAGCAGCCCAAAGGGAGCTAGCGGGGGAGGCTCCTACAATGAGCAGTTCTTC.

Many counts were recorded for this clonotype. The V call is TRBV14, the J call TRBJ2-2; TRBD2 aligns across 13 bases. CDR3 length equals 18 residues. V dropped 1 base and J dropped 7; count of bases not matched to a gene: 9. CDR1 is SGHDN and CDR2 is FVKESK in the germline V gene. The CDR3 region has the DNA TGTGCCAGCAGCCAAGGTTGGACTAGCGGGAGATCGATCGGGGAGCTGTTTTTT. Protein product: CASSQGWTSGRSIGELFF.

This clonotype was seen repeatedly, ten times or more. The chain links TRBV29-1 to TRBJ1-1; D unclear. Looked up from germline, CDR1 is SQVTM and CDR2 is ANQGSEA. The CDR3 runs 11 residues. V gave up 6 bases and J gave up 6 bases, with 11 bases separating them. The CDR3 protein is CSVTVGPEAFF. The CDR3 DNA follows: TGCAGCGTGACGGTTGGCCCTGAAGCTTTCTTT.

This clonotype appeared a few times. The CDR3 spells CASSTTGGVSYNEQFF. DNA for the CDR3: TGTGCCAGCAGTACCACGGGCGGGGTTTCCTACAATGAGCAGTTCTTC. The chain carries TRBV28 and TRBJ2-1, with D perhaps TRBD2 (6 bases). The germline V gene has CDR1 MDHEN and CDR2 SYDVKM. V was pared by 5 bases and J by 1 base, with 15 bases between. The CDR3 consists of 16 residues. Full variable domain (missing parts from reference TRBV28 and TRBJ2-1): DVKVTQSSRYLVKRTGEKVFLECVQDMDHENMFWYRQDPGLGLRLIYFSYDVKMKEKGDIPEGYSVSREKKERFSLILESASTNQTSMYLCASSTTGGVSYNEQFFGPGTRLTVL.

The CDR3 spells CASNPGTGEWNEQFF. CDR3 DNA: TGTGCCAGCAATCCTGGGACAGGGGAATGGAATGAGCAGTTCTTC. J is TRBJ2-1 and V is TRBV6-5; 10 bases are a match to TRBD1. The CDR3 covers 15 residues. In germline, CDR1 is MNHEY, CDR2 SVGAGI. V was pared by 7 bases and J by 7 bases, with 10 bases of the junction left unmatched.

About this clonotype itself: One end of the junction does not line up with germline, which may come from a read error. J is TRBJ2-1 and V is TRBV29-1; 9 bases line up with TRBD1. Per germline, CDR1 SQVTM and CDR2 ANQGSEA. The CDR3 length is 16 residues. The CDR3 DNA is TGCAGCGTTGAGGACCCGGACAGGGGAACCTACAATGGGCAGTTCTTC. Translating gives CSVEDPDRGTYNGQFF.

This rearrangement joins TRBV5-4 to TRBJ1-2, with D maybe TRBD1 (5 bases). Germline V lookup: CDR1 SGHNT, CDR2 YYREEE (reference sequence). Between the trimmed V and J ends, which lost 6 bases and 3 bases, there was a span of 21 bases. This CDR3 region has 16 residues. CDR3 sequence: CASNRGTKTRYYGYTF. Here the CDR3 DNA reads TGTGCCAGCAATAGAGGGACGAAAACTCGCTACTATGGCTACACCTTC.

The sample holds a few counts of this clonotype. Compared with germline, one end of the junction differs, possibly owing to a read error. The chain has TRBV12-3 or TRBV12-4 and TRBJ1-1; the D is unclear. The CDR3 is 13 amino acids. The CDR3 DNA reads TGTGCTAGCAGTTTGGGCGAGAACACTGAAGCTTTCTTT. It translates to CASSLGENTEAFF.

This clonotype was detected only a few times. A much more abundant neighbour one base away suggests this may be a read error. The rearrangement uses TRBV20-1 and TRBJ2-3; D is unclear. The V gene's germline CDR1 is DFQATT and CDR2 SNEGSKA (reference sequence). This CDR3 has 13 residues. CDR3 sequence: CNAIRPSTDTQYF. The CDR3 region has the DNA TGCAATGCTATAAGGCCGAGCACAGATACGCAGTATTTT.

Turning to this clonotype: A much larger clone sits a single nucleotide away, making a read error possible. A read error is likely, as this CDR3 ends without the conserved phenylalanine or tryptophan. The chain has TRBV5-1 and TRBJ1-4; 10 bases fit TRBD1. Germline lookup yields CDR1 SGHRS and CDR2 YFSETQ. This CDR3 contains 14 residues. V trimming: 4 bases; J trimming: 7 bases; junction bases outside the gene matches: 4. CDR3 sequence: CASSRQGAGEKLFS. The CDR3 DNA reads TGCGCCAGCAGCCGACAGGGGGCGGGTGAAAAACTGTTTTCT.

This clonotype turned up a few times. The chain employs TRBV2 and TRBJ1-2; D uncertain. Germline CDR1 and CDR2: SNHLY and FYNNEI. This CDR3 has 14 amino acids. V lost 1 base to trimming and J lost 4 bases, with 10 bases between them. CDR3 nucleotide sequence: TGTGCCAGCAGTGAAGAGGGCCCGATCTATGGCTACACCTTC. It encodes CASSEEGPIYGYTF.

Comment on this clonotype: The junction departs from the called germline gene at one end, perhaps through a read error. The chain has TRBV14 and TRBJ2-1, with D unresolved. Germline V gives CDR1 SGHDN, CDR2 FVKESK. The CDR3 is 17 residues long. Here the CDR3 DNA reads TGTGTCAGCAGCCAAGATACTCGGCTAGTATTCTTTAATGAGCAGTTCTTC. Encoded protein: CVSSQDTRLVFFNEQFF.

This clonotype was counted only a few times. A much larger clone differs from this one at a single base, so this may be a read error. The CDR3 sequence is CVSSFPRDTEAFF. DNA of the CDR3: TGTGTCAGCAGTTTCCCACGGGACACTGAAGCTTTCTTT. The genes are TRBV28 and TRBJ1-1; D gene uncertain. The CDR3 has 13 residues. CDR1 and CDR2 from the germline V gene are MDHEN and SYDVKM.

The chain couples TRBV6-5 to TRBJ1-1; D gene ambiguous. CDR1 and CDR2 (germline): MNHEY, SVGAGI. V gave up 6 bases and J gave up 5 bases, with 16 bases separating them. The CDR3 has 14 residues. For the CDR3, the DNA is TGTGCCAGCAGCCCTAGGCGGGGTGGGACTGAAGCTTTCTTT. This sequence encodes CASSPRRGGTEAFF.

This clonotype was detected once. The V gene is TRBV4-1, the J gene TRBJ2-5, with a possible D match to TRBD2 (5 bases). The V and J ends lost 0 bases and 3 bases respectively, with 17 bases between them. CDR1 and CDR2 (germline): MGHRA, YSYEKL. The CDR3 has 17 residues. The CDR3 protein is CASSQEITGLGKETQYF. The CDR3 DNA follows: TGCGCCAGCAGCCAAGAAATCACCGGACTCGGGAAAGAGACCCAGTACTTC.

As concerns this clonotype: The germline gene is not matched at one end of the junction; a read error may be the cause. This sequence joins TRBV12-3 or TRBV12-4 and TRBJ1-3; D not resolved. The CDR3 length is 13 residues. CDR3 residues: CACSFIFGNTIYF. As DNA, the CDR3 is TGTGCCTGCAGTTTCATCTTTGGAAACACCATATATTTT.

At least ten counts were recorded for this clonotype. The chain recombines TRBV10-3 with TRBJ2-1; D uncertain. V was pared by 7 bases and J by 1 base, with 11 bases between. CDR3 length: 14 residues. Per germline, CDR1 ENHRY and CDR2 SYGVKD. The CDR3 is CAIKVASSYNEQFF. For the CDR3, the DNA is TGTGCCATCAAAGTGGCTTCATCCTACAATGAGCAGTTCTTC.

This clonotype was seen a few times. The missing conserved phenylalanine or tryptophan at the end of this CDR3 makes a read error likely. The V and J genes are TRBV11-2 and TRBJ2-7; TRBD1 aligns across 9 bases. The germline V gene has CDR1 SGHAT and CDR2 FQNNGV. This CDR3 has 14 amino acids. The DNA for the CDR3 is TGTGCTAGCAGCCCGGGACAGGGCCCCTACGAGCAGTACCTC. Amino acid sequence: CASSPGQGPYEQYL.

A remark on this clonotype: One junction end does not reproduce the germline sequence, and a read error may be involved. V and J are TRBV29-1 and TRBJ2-7; D possibly corresponds to TRBD1 (5 bases). The CDR3 is 13 residues long. Germline lookup yields CDR1 SQVTM and CDR2 ANQGSEA. The CDR3 nucleotides are TGCAGCCTTGATGACCAGGGCTCCTACGAGAAGTACTTC. Amino acid sequence: CSLDDQGSYEKYF.

V and J are TRBV5-1 and TRBJ2-5, with 9 bases lining up with TRBD1. Germline V lookup: CDR1 SGHRS, CDR2 YFSETQ. J was trimmed by 2 bases and V by 4 bases; bases with no gene match: 6. The CDR3 is 15 amino acids. CDR3 in DNA: TGCGCCAGCAGCGTGGGACAGGGTGGGCAAGAGACCCAGTACTTC. It specifies CASSVGQGGQETQYF.

Comment on this clonotype: The conserved phenylalanine or tryptophan is not found at the CDR3 terminus, so this likely reflects a read error. The chain uses TRBV6-5 and TRBJ2-2; 8 bases are a match to TRBD1. The germline gives CDR1 MNHEY, CDR2 SVGAGI. CDR3 length equals 15 residues. CDR3 nucleotide sequence: TGTGCCATCAGTTACTCGCTCAGGGGGCCCGGGGAGCTGTTTTCT. Translation gives CAISYSLRGPGELFS.

This clonotype occurred many times. The rearrangement uses TRBV6-1 and TRBJ1-3; maybe TRBD1 (5 bases). This CDR3 contains 14 residues. Trimming stripped 5 bases from V and 3 bases from J, with 11 bases between. Germline CDR1 and CDR2: MNHNS and SASEGT. The CDR3 loop reads CASSPRGYGNTIYF. CDR3 coding DNA: TGTGCCAGCAGTCCCCGGGGCTATGGAAACACCATATATTTT.

In regard to this clonotype: A junction end diverges from the germline sequence, so it may reflect a read error. CDR3 bases: TGTGCCAGCAGCCAAGATTCGGACAGGGCTTCGAACAATCAGCAGTTCTTC. It codes for CASSQDSDRASNNQQFF. V is TRBV4-2 and J is TRBJ2-1, with 8 positions matching TRBD1. From germline, CDR1 is LGHNA and CDR2 YNFKEQ. CDR3 length: 17 amino acids.